A single sample is the source of the 17 T cell receptor beta chains below, sequenced in a study of OX40 agonist ivuxolimab in advanced cancers. The method was immunoSEQ multiplex PCR; TCRdb's version includes in-frame clones alone and lacks a portion of them. The sample consists of some 75,000 clones, 65% to 90% of them appearing once. Material: CD4+ or CD8+ T cells sorted from blood, obtained in a trial of the OX40 agonist ivuxolimab. The receptors derive from an adult with an advanced solid tumor such as melanoma, head and neck, liver or kidney cancer.

This chain connects TRBV6-4 to TRBJ2-2; D remains ambiguous. The CDR3 covers 16 residues. The V end was cut by 6 bases, the J end by 0 bases, with 14 bases between. Germline V lookup: CDR1 MRHNA, CDR2 SNTAGT. The CDR3 here is CASSPLAVANTGELFF. CDR3 coding DNA: TGTGCCAGCAGCCCTCTTGCGGTCGCGAACACCGGGGAGCTGTTTTTT.

The rearrangement uses TRBV6-5 and TRBJ1-2; D is unclear. V was cut by 6 bases and J by 8 bases, with 16 bases left in between. Germline V lookup: CDR1 MNHEY, CDR2 SVGAGI. This CDR3 is 13 amino acids long. CDR3 nucleotide sequence: TGTGCCAGCAGGCTGACCTCAAATGGCGGCTACACCTTC. It translates to CASRLTSNGGYTF.

This rearrangement joins TRBV19 to TRBJ1-6; D gene unclear. This CDR3 comprises 15 residues. Trimming cost V 4 bases and J 10 bases, with 17 bases left between them. Per the germline V gene, CDR1 is LNHDA and CDR2 is SQIVND (reference sequence). The CDR3 region is CASSTTGFRRSPLHF. DNA of the CDR3: TGTGCCAGTAGTACGACGGGATTCAGACGGTCACCCCTCCACTTT.

The rearrangement uses TRBV5-1 and TRBJ2-1; tentatively, D is TRBD1 (6 bases). Between the trimmed V and J ends, which lost 7 bases and 6 bases, there was a span of 26 bases. The CDR3 sequence is 17 residues long. Per the germline V gene, CDR1 is SGHRS and CDR2 is YFSETQ. The chain's CDR3 is CASSARNGTLGINEQFF. As DNA, the CDR3 is TGCGCCAGCTCGGCTCGAAACGGGACACTAGGGATCAATGAGCAGTTCTTC.

The chain is built from TRBV6-8 and TRBJ2-7; weak D call: TRBD1 (6 bases). The CDR3 covers 19 residues. V was clipped by 7 bases and J by 3 bases, with 31 bases between them. CDR1 and CDR2 from the germline V gene are MNHGY and SAAAGT. In DNA form, the CDR3 reads TGTGCCAGCACCCCTCAACGGAGCAGGGGCCAAATTGCGATCTACGAGCAGTACTTC. Residues: CASTPQRSRGQIAIYEQYF.

As for this clone: At one end the junction does not follow the germline gene, possibly because of a read error. V gene TRBV6-5 combines with J gene TRBJ1-1; D not certain. CDR3 length: 11 residues. The V gene's germline CDR1 is MNHEY and CDR2 SVGAGI. The DNA for the CDR3 is TGTGCCAGCAGTTTCCGAGGGATTGAGCACTTT. This sequence encodes CASSFRGIEHF.

The V gene is TRBV21-1, the J gene TRBJ2-7; the D call in the table, TRBD2, was not verified against the DNA. TRBV21-1 is labeled a pseudogene. The CDR3 covers 16 residues. CDR3 residues: CASSKGTLAGTYEQYF. CDR3 sequence (DNA): TGTGCCAGCAGCAAAGGGACTCTAGCGGGTACCTACGAGCAGTACTTC.

V usage is TRBV11-3 and J usage is TRBJ2-3; D might be TRBD2 (6 bases). V lost 2 bases to trimming and J lost 3 bases, with 12 bases between them. Germline V CDR1 and CDR2: SGHNT, YENEEA. The CDR3 is 15 amino acids. The CDR3 sequence is CASSLYGRGTDTQYF. For the CDR3, the DNA is TGTGCCAGCAGCTTATACGGGAGAGGGACAGATACGCAGTATTTT.

The chain recombines TRBV30 with TRBJ2-7; D is perhaps TRBD1 (6 bases). V gave up 5 bases and J gave up 7 bases, with 27 bases separating them. This CDR3 has 16 amino acids. The germline V gene encodes CDR1 GTSNPN and CDR2 SVGIG (reference sequence). CDR3 coding DNA: TGTGCCTGGGGAGGCCCCCGGACAGTCCGAACGGGAGAGCAGTACTTC. Translated, it gives CAWGGPRTVRTGEQYF.

The chain joins TRBV9 to TRBJ2-1; D uncertain. Germline-derived CDR1 and CDR2 are SGDLS and YYNGEE. V shed 0 bases and J shed 2 bases, with 6 bases lying between them. This CDR3 spans 14 amino acids. The CDR3 loop reads CASSVGHPYNEQFF. The CDR3 DNA reads TGTGCCAGCAGCGTAGGGCACCCCTACAATGAGCAGTTCTTC.

This chain uses TRBV9 with TRBJ2-1; weak D call: TRBD1 (7 bases). Germline assignment: CDR1 SGDLS and CDR2 YYNGEE. Trimming took 1 base from V and 9 from J, leaving 17 bases between them. CDR3 length equals 15 residues. The chain's CDR3 is CASSVRPDQGGEQFF. DNA of the CDR3: TGTGCCAGCAGCGTAAGGCCAGACCAGGGGGGTGAGCAGTTCTTC.

The gene calls are TRBV19 and TRBJ2-1; 10 bases fit TRBD2. V lost 3 bases and J lost 10; bases outside the gene matches: 12. CDR3 length: 16 amino acids. The V gene's germline CDR1 is LNHDA and CDR2 SQIVND (reference sequence). The CDR3 here is CASSIWGLAGVEEQFF. CDR3 in DNA: TGTGCCAGTAGTATTTGGGGTCTAGCGGGAGTTGAAGAGCAGTTCTTC.

This rearrangement joins TRBV10-3 to TRBJ1-2; TRBD1 might be the D (6 bases). The germline V and J ends were trimmed by 0 bases and 6 bases, with 17 bases remaining between them. The CDR3 is made up of 16 amino acids. The germline V gene has CDR1 ENHRY and CDR2 SYGVKD. The CDR3 region has the DNA TGTGCCATCAGTGAGTCGTGGGGGACGAGGGGGGATGGCTACACCTTC. The encoded protein is CAISESWGTRGDGYTF.

The chain joins TRBV4-1 to TRBJ1-2; D is possibly TRBD1 (6 bases). The V end lost 3 bases, the J end lost 8 bases, and 16 bases lay between the germline ends. The CDR3 is 14 residues long. CDR1 and CDR2 from the germline V gene are MGHRA and YSYEKL. The CDR3 DNA reads TGCGCCAGCAGCCATGCTTCGGGGGCGCGCGGCTACACCTTC. This encodes CASSHASGARGYTF.

This CDR3 reads CATSRDLSGGPDTQYF. CDR3 bases: TGTGCCACCAGCAGAGACCTATCCGGGGGGCCAGATACGCAGTATTTT. The chain couples TRBV15 to TRBJ2-3, with D possibly being TRBD2 (7 bases). The germline V and J ends were trimmed by 0 bases and 4 bases, with 14 bases remaining between them. The V gene's germline CDR1 is LNHNV and CDR2 YYDKDF (reference sequence). The length of the CDR3 is 16 residues.

The chain employs TRBV6-5 and TRBJ2-5; D is uncertain. The DNA end lines up better with TRBJ2-7; the J call may be wrong. The CDR3 runs to 16 residues. Germline lookup yields CDR1 MNHEY and CDR2 SVGAGI. The CDR3, as DNA: TGTGCCAGCAGTTACTCGAAGTCAGAACCTACCTACGAGCAGTACTTC. Translating it yields CASSYSKSEPTYEQYF.

This chain links TRBV10-3 with TRBJ1-1; 7 bases fit TRBD1. The CDR3 consists of 13 residues. V was clipped by 10 bases and J by 3 bases; unmatched bases: 8. Germline V gives CDR1 ENHRY, CDR2 SYGVKD. In DNA, the CDR3 is TGTGCCACCCAGGGGGAAATGGACACTGAAGCTTTCTTT. It codes for CATQGEMDTEAFF.